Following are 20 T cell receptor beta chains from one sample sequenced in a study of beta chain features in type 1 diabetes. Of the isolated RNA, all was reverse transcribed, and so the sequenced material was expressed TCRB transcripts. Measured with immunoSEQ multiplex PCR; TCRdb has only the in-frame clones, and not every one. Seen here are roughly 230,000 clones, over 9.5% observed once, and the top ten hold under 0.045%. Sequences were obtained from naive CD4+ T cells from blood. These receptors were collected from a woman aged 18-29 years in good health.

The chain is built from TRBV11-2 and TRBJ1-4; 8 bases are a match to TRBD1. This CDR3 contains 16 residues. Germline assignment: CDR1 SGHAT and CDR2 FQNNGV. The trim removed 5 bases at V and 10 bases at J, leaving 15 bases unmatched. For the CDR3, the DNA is TGTGCCAGCAGCCCAAGAAGGACAGGGCGGATCGGAAAACTGTTTTTT. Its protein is CASSPRRTGRIGKLFF.

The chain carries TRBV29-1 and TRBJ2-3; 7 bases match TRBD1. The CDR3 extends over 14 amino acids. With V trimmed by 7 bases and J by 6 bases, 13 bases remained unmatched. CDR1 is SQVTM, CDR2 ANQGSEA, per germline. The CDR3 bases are TGCAGCGGACGAGGGGGCGAAGAGGGGGATACGCAGTATTTT. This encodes CSGRGGEEGDTQYF.

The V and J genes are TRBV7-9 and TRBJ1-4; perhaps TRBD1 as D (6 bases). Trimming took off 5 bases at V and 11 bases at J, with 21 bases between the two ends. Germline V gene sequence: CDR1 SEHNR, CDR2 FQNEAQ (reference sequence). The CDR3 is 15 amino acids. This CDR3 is CASSRGDIPGGKLFF. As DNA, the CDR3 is TGTGCCAGCAGCCGGGGGGACATCCCTGGTGGGAAACTGTTTTTT.

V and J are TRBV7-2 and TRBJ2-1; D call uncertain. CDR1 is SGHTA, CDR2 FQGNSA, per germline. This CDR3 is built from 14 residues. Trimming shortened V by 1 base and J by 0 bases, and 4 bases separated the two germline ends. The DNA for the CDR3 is TGTGCCAGCAGCTTAGGAGGCTCCTACAATGAGCAGTTCTTC. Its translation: CASSLGGSYNEQFF.

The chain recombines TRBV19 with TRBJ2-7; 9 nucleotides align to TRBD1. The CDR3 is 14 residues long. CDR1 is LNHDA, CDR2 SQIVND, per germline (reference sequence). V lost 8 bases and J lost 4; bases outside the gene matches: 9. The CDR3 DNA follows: TGTGCCAGTGGAACCGGGACAGGGTATTACGAGCAGTACTTC. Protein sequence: CASGTGTGYYEQYF.

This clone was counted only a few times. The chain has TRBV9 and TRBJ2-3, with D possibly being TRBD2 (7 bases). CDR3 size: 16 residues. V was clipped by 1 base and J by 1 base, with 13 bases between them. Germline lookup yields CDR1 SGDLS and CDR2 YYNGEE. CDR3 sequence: CASSVMGGPRTDTQYF. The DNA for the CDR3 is TGTGCCAGCAGCGTAATGGGGGGGCCACGCACAGATACGCAGTATTTT.

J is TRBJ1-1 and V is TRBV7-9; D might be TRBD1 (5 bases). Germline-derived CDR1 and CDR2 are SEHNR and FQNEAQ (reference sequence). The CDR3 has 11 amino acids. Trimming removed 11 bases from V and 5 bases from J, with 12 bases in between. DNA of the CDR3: TGTGCCCCGGGGGGGACGACTGAAGCTTTCTTT. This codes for CAPGGTTEAFF.

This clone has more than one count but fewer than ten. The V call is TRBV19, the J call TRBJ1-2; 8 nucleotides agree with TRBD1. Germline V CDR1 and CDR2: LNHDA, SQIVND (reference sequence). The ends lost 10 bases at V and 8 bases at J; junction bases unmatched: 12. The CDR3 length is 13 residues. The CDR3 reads CATSDRAAWGYTF. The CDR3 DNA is TGTGCCACCTCGGACAGGGCCGCCTGGGGCTACACCTTC.

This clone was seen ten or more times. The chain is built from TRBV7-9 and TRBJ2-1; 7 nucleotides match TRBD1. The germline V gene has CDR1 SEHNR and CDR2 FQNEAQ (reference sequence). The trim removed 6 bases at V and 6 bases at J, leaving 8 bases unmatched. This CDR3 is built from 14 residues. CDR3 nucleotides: TGTGCCAGCAGGGGAAGGGGGCCCGTCAATGAGCAGTTCTTC. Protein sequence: CASRGRGPVNEQFF. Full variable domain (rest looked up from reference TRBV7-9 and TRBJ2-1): DTGVSQNPRHKITKRGQNVTFRCDPISEHNRLYWYRQTLGQGPEFLTYFQNEAQLEKSRLLSDRFSAERPKGSFSTLEIQRTEQGDSAMYLCASRGRGPVNEQFFGPGTRLTVL.

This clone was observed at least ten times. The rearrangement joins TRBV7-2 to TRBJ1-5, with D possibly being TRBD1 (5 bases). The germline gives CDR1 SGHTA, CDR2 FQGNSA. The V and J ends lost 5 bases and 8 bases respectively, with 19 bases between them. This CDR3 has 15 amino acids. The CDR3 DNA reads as TGTGCCAGCAGCCACCGAGGCGGGACCCCAAAGCCCCAGCATTTT. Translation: CASSHRGGTPKPQHF.

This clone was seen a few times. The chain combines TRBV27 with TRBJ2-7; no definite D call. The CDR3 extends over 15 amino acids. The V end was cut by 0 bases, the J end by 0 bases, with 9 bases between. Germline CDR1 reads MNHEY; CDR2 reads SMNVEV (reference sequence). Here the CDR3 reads CASSLSGGPSYEQYF. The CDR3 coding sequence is TGTGCCAGCAGTTTATCTGGCGGTCCCTCCTACGAGCAGTACTTC.

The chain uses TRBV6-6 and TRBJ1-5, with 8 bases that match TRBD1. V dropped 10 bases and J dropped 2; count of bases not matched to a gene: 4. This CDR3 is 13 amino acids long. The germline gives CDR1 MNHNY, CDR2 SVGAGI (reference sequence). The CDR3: CATSGQGNQPQHF. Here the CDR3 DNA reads TGTGCCACTTCGGGACAGGGCAATCAGCCCCAGCATTTT.

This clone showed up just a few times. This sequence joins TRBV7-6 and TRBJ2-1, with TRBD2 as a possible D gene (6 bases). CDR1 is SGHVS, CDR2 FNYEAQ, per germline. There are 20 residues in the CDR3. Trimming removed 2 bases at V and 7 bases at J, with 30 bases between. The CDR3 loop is CASSLILVFHSGSPLNEQFF. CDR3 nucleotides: TGTGCCAGCAGCTTAATTTTAGTGTTCCACAGCGGGTCCCCTCTTAATGAGCAGTTCTTC.

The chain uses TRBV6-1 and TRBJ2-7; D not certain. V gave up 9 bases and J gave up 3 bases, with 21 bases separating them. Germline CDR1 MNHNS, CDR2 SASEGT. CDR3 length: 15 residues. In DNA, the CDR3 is TGTGCCAGTTGGGCCTCGGCAAACTTACACTACGAGCAGTACTTC. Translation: CASWASANLHYEQYF.

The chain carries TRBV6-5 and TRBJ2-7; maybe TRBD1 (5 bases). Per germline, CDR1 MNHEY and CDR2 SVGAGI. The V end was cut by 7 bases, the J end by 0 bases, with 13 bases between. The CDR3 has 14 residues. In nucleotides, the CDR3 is TGTGCCAGCAAACGGACATTTGCCTCCTACGAGCAGTACTTC. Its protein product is CASKRTFASYEQYF.

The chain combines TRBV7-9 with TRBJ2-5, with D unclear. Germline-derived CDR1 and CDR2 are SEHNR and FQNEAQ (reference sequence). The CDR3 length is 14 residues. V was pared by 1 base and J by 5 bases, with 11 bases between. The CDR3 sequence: CASSLEPGVETQYF. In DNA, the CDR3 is TGTGCCAGCAGCTTAGAACCGGGTGTGGAGACCCAGTACTTC.

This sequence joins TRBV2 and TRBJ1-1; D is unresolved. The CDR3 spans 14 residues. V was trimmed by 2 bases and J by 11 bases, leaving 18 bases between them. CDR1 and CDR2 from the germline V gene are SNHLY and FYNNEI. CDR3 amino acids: CASSEMVSYGDAFF. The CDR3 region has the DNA TGTGCCAGCAGTGAAATGGTATCCTACGGGGATGCTTTCTTT.

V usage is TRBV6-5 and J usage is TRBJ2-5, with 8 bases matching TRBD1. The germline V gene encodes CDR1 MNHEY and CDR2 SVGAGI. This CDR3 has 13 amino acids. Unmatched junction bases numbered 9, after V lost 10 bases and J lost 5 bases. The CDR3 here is CAIRTGTGETQYF. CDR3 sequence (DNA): TGTGCCATTCGGACAGGGACGGGTGAGACCCAGTACTTC.

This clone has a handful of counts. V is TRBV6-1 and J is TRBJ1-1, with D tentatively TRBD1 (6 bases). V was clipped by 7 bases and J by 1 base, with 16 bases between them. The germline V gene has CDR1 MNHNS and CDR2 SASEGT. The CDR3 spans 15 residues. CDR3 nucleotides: TGTGCCAGCAAGCTAACAGGGCAGGAGAACACTGAAGCTTTCTTT. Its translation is CASKLTGQENTEAFF.

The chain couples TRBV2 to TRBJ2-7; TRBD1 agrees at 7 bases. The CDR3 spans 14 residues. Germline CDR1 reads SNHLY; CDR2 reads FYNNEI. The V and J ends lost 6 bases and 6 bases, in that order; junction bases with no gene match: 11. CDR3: CASSLGQVFSEQYF. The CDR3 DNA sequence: TGTGCCAGCAGCCTAGGACAGGTCTTTAGCGAGCAGTACTTC.